Below, one TCR beta chain is given with its context. This specimen belongs to a study of blood T cell repertoires in COVID-19. Study-level background: In each case, the material was cDNA or gDNA derived from T cells, B-cell-depleted T cells, or PBMCs.

Original handling: Reference gene primer amplification in the assay estimated nucleated cell counts. Sequencing was performed with immunoSEQ multiplex PCR; in TCRdb, only in-frame clones are kept and a portion is missing. The DNA was the basis for D and trimming; V, J and clone size are from that table. This table has fewer than 250,000 clones, 86% appearing once. Sequenced material: peripheral blood. The source of this sequence is a woman aged 70 to 79 with acute or convalescent COVID-19.

Written as DNA, the CDR3 is TGTGCCAGCAAAACACCGGGGTATGGCTACACCTTC. Encoded protein: CASKTPGYGYTF. The chain couples TRBV12-3 or TRBV12-4 to TRBJ1-2; D is uncertain. CDR3 length: 12 amino acids. V lost 7 bases and J 5 bases, leaving 11 bases between the germline ends.